A selection of T cell receptor beta chains follows, all from one sample in a study of graft-versus-host responses after intestinal transplantation. Profiling relied on immunoSEQ multiplex PCR, and the TCRdb table lists in-frame clones only, not all of them. The sample has around 130,000 clones, 90% to 95% seen once. Their specific antigens are unknown. Here the sequenced sample was unstimulated CD4+ T cells sorted from spleen or lymph node cells, taken before intestinal transplant. The receptors were sampled from a human donor who received an intestinal transplant. Both conserved end residues are part of each CDR3. The D gene is left open where the match is weak. Clone size is stated in some rows and not others, as once, few, many or a class when expanded.

clone_size,v_call,d_call,j_call,cdr3_nt,cdr3_aa
NA,TRBV7-9,NA,TRBJ1-1,TGTGCCAGCAGCTCCCGGGACGGTTTGAACACTGAAGCTTTCTTT,CASSSRDGLNTEAFF
few,TRBV18,NA,TRBJ2-7,TGTGCCAGCTCACAGGAGAGCCACGAGCAGTACTTC,CASSQESHEQYF
NA,TRBV7-9,TRBD1,TRBJ1-3,TGTGCCAGCAGCAAAGGTGGACAGGGTGGTCACACCATATATTTT,CASSKGGQGGHTIYF
NA,TRBV25-1,NA,TRBJ2-5,TGTGCCAGCAGTGATTTTCCCCGGGGAGAGACCCAGTACTTC,CASSDFPRGETQYF
once,TRBV11-3,NA,TRBJ2-1,TGTGCCAGCAGCTTAGGTATAGGGGGGGCCGTGGGCAATGAGCAGTTCTTC,CASSLGIGGAVGNEQFF
NA,TRBV5-4,TRBD1,TRBJ2-2,TGTGCCAGCAGCGGAACAGGGGGCACCGGGGAGCTGTTTTTT,CASSGTGGTGELFF
NA,TRBV2,NA,TRBJ1-3,TGTGCCAGCAGTGATCTCCCCAGAGTCTCTGGAAACACCATATATTTT,CASSDLPRVSGNTIYF
NA,TRBV30,TRBD1,TRBJ1-1,TGTGCCTGGAGCGTGACAGGGGGCTTCACTGAAGCTTTCTTT,CAWSVTGGFTEAFF
NA,TRBV19,NA,TRBJ2-5,TGTGCCAGTAGTGGGGGTACCCAAGAGACCCAGTACTTC,CASSGGTQETQYF
NA,TRBV6-6,TRBD1,TRBJ2-1,TGTGCCAGCAGGGGACTCCGGGACAGGGCCAATGAGCAGTTCTTC,CASRGLRDRANEQFF
few,TRBV18,NA,TRBJ1-3,TGTGCCAGCTCACCGGCCGGGTATGACACCATATATTTT,CASSPAGYDTIYF
NA,TRBV10-3,NA,TRBJ1-1,TGTGCCACCTACTCAACCGGGGTTAACACTGAAGCTTTCTTT,CATYSTGVNTEAFF
NA,TRBV25-1,TRBD1,TRBJ2-1,TGTGCCAGCAGCCGGGGACGACAGGGAAGCACCTACAATGAGCAGTTCTTC,CASSRGRQGSTYNEQFF
NA,TRBV4-1,NA,TRBJ2-1,TGCGCCAGCAGCCAAGGGGTGACGCGGGGGCTTTACAATGAGCAGTTCTTC,CASSQGVTRGLYNEQFF
once,TRBV5-1,NA,TRBJ2-2,TGCGCCAGCAATGGAGGGGCCAACACCGGGGAGCTGTTTTTT,CASNGGANTGELFF
NA,TRBV5-1,NA,TRBJ1-5,TGCGCCAGCAGCTTGGGGGGGAGAGGTAATCAGCCCCAGCATTTT,CASSLGGRGNQPQHF
NA,TRBV11-2,TRBD1,TRBJ1-2,TGTGCCAGCAGCTCCCCTCGGACAGGGGAGGAATATGGCTACACCTTC,CASSSPRTGEEYGYTF
NA,TRBV7-9,TRBD2,TRBJ2-5,TGTGCCAGCAGCTGGACTAGTAGCCAAGAGACCCAGTACTTC,CASSWTSSQETQYF
NA,TRBV6-6,NA,TRBJ1-1,TGTGCCAGCAGTTACGGGGGTATTAGGGTGAACACTGAAGCTTTCTTT,CASSYGGIRVNTEAFF
NA,TRBV7-9,NA,TRBJ1-2,TGTGCCAGCAGCCCTTCGGAGGGAATCAACTATGGCTACACCTTC,CASSPSEGINYGYTF
NA,TRBV5-1,NA,TRBJ1-1,TGCGCCAGCAGCTTTGACGGGAACACTGAAGCTTTCTTT,CASSFDGNTEAFF
NA,TRBV28,NA,TRBJ2-5,TGTGCCAGCAGTAGGGGTAGGGAGACCCAGTACTTC,CASSRGRETQYF
NA,TRBV11-1,TRBD1,TRBJ1-2,TGTGCCAGCAGCCGTGGGACAGGGGCTAACTATGGCTACACCTTC,CASSRGTGANYGYTF
NA,TRBV6-6,NA,TRBJ2-5,TGTGCCAGCAGGGCGGGGACAGAGACCCAGTACTTC,CASRAGTETQYF
once,TRBV6-6,NA,TRBJ1-1,TGTGCCAGCAGCCGTGATTGGGGCACTGAAGCTTTCTTT,CASSRDWGTEAFF
few,TRBV4-1,TRBD1,TRBJ1-3,TGCGCCAGCAGCCAAGGACCAGCGACAGGGGTGACAAACACCATATATTTT,CASSQGPATGVTNTIYF
NA,TRBV4-1,NA,TRBJ2-1,TGCGCCAGCAGCCCTCACGGCGACGGTTCCTACAATGAGCAGTTCTTC,CASSPHGDGSYNEQFF
NA,TRBV15,NA,TRBJ2-5,TGTGCCACCAGCAGAGCCCGTAGCGGTCCACAAGAGACCCAGTACTTC,CATSRARSGPQETQYF
NA,TRBV11-2,NA,TRBJ2-7,TGTGCCAGCAGCTTAAGTAGTCAGGGCTCCTACGAGCAGTACTTC,CASSLSSQGSYEQYF
NA,TRBV7-7,NA,TRBJ1-1,TGTGCCAGCAGTGCGGGGGGGTACACTGAAGCTTTCTTT,CASSAGGYTEAFF
once,TRBV7-2,NA,TRBJ2-7,TGTGCCAGCAGCTTATCGGGGAGAGGAACCCATTGGGTCTACGAGCAGTACTTC,CASSLSGRGTHWVYEQYF
NA,TRBV15,NA,TRBJ1-3,TGTGCCACCGGAAGAGGTGCGCTCTCTGGAAACACCATATATTTT,CATGRGALSGNTIYF
few,TRBV21-1,NA,TRBJ2-7,TGTGCCAGCAGCAAAGGTAGGGCTTCCGAGCAGTACTTC,CASSKGRASEQYF
NA,TRBV9,NA,TRBJ1-5,TGTGCCAGCAGCCCCGGATGGGGAATCAATCAGCCCCAGCATTTT,CASSPGWGINQPQHF
NA,TRBV12-5,NA,TRBJ2-1,TGTGCTAGTGGTTTCGGGACCCACGGTGAGCAGTTCTTC,CASGFGTHGEQFF
NA,TRBV7-9,TRBD2,TRBJ2-7,TGTGCCAGCAGCAAAAGGATCGGGGGGACTTCCTACGAGCAGTACTTC,CASSKRIGGTSYEQYF
NA,TRBV19,NA,TRBJ2-3,TGTGCCAGTAGCAGTCAGGGGGGGCCAAGCACAGATACGCAGTATTTT,CASSSQGGPSTDTQYF
few,TRBV19,NA,TRBJ2-7,TGTGCCAGTAGTATAAACGGTCCGGCGGACGAGCAGTACTTC,CASSINGPADEQYF
NA,TRBV5-1,NA,TRBJ2-7,TGCGCCAGCAGCTTGGAGGCGGGACCCTACGAGCAGTACTTC,CASSLEAGPYEQYF
NA,TRBV5-4,TRBD1,TRBJ2-5,TGTGCCAGCAGCTCAGGACAGGGACTTGTCGGGGAGACCCAGTACTTC,CASSSGQGLVGETQYF
NA,TRBV5-1,NA,TRBJ2-5,TGCGCCAGCAGCGATCTAGAACAGACCCAGTACTTC,CASSDLEQTQYF
NA,TRBV5-4,NA,TRBJ2-5,TGTGCCAGCAGCATCCGGGAGCAAGAGACCCAGTACTTC,CASSIREQETQYF
NA,TRBV28,TRBD2,TRBJ2-7,TGTGCCAGCAGTTTATCGACCGGGGGGGTCTACGAGCAGTACTTC,CASSLSTGGVYEQYF
NA,TRBV5-1,NA,TRBJ1-2,TGCGCCAGCAGCTTGGATGGTCAAAGTGGACAGCTTGGGTTC,CASSLDGQSGQLGF
NA,TRBV11-2,TRBD2,TRBJ2-1,TGTGCCAGCAGCTTCCAGCGGGGGGGCTACAATGAGCAGTTCTTC,CASSFQRGGYNEQFF
NA,TRBV27,TRBD1,TRBJ2-2,TGTGCCAGCAGTTTATCGGTCGGACAGGGAAGATTTGGGGAGCTGTTTTTT,CASSLSVGQGRFGELFF